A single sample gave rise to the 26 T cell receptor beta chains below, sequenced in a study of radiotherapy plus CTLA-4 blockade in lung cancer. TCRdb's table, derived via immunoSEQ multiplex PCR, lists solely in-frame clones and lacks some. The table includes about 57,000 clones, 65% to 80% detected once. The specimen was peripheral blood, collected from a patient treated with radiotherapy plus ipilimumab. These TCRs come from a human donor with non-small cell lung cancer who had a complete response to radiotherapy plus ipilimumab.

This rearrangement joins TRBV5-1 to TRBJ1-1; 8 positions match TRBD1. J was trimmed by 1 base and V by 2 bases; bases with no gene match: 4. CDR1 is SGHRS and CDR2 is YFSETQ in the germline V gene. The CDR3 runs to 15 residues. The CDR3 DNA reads TGCGCCAGCAGCTTTACGACAGGGGCGAACACTGAAGCTTTCTTT. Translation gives CASSFTTGANTEAFF.

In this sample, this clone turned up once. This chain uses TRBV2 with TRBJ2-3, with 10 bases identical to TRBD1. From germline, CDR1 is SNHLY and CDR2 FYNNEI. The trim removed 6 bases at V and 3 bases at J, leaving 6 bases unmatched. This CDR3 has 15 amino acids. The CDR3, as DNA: TGTGCCAGCAGCGCCCGGGACAGGGGAACAGATACGCAGTATTTT. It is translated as CASSARDRGTDTQYF.

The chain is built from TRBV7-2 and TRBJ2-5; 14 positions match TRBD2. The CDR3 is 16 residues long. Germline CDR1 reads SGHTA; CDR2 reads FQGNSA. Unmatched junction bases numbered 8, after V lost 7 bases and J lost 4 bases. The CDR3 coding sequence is TGTGCCAGCACCCCGACTAGCGGGAGGGCCTCAGAGACCCAGTACTTC. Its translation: CASTPTSGRASETQYF.

The DNA of the CDR3 is TGTGCCAGCTCACCGCCCGCAGGGTGGGGCTACACCTTC. Translation: CASSPPAGWGYTF. J is TRBJ1-2 and V is TRBV18, with D possibly being TRBD1 (5 bases). V was pared by 3 bases and J by 8 bases, with 13 bases between. CDR1 and CDR2 from the germline V gene are KGHSH and LQKENI. The CDR3 contains 13 residues.

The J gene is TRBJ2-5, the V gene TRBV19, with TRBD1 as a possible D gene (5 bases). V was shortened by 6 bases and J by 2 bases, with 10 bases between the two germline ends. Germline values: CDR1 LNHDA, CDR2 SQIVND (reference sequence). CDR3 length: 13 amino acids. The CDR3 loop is CASSKDTQETQYF. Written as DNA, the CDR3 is TGTGCCAGTAGCAAGGACACACAAGAGACCCAGTACTTC.

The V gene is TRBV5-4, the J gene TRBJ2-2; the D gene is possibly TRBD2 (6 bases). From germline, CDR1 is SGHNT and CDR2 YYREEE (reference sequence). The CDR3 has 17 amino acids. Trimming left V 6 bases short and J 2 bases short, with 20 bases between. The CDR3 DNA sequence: TGTGCCAGCACCCCGACTCGTGGGGGGACTAACACCGGGGAGCTGTTTTTT. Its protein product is CASTPTRGGTNTGELFF.

CDR3 coding DNA: TGTGCCAGCAGCCCCCAGGGGAGGGGGTTTCAGCCCCAGCATTTT. This codes for CASSPQGRGFQPQHF. V and J are TRBV7-2 and TRBJ1-5, with D maybe TRBD1 (6 bases). V lost 5 bases, J lost 6 bases, and 17 bases lay in between. Per the germline V gene, CDR1 is SGHTA and CDR2 is FQGNSA. The CDR3 contains 15 residues.

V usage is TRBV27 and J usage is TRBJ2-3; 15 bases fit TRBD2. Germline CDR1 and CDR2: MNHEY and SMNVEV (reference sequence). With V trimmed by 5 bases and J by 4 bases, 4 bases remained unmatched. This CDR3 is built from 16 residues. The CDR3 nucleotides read TGTGCCAGCAGTCTGCGGACTAGCGGGGGGGCAGATACGCAGTATTTT. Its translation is CASSLRTSGGADTQYF.

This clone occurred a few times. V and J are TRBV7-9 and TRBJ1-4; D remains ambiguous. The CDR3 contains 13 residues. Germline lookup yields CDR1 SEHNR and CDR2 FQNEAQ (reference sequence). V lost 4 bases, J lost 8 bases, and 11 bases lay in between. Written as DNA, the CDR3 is TGTGCCAGCAGCTCCCCGAGAGTGGAAAAACTGTTTTTT. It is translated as CASSSPRVEKLFF.

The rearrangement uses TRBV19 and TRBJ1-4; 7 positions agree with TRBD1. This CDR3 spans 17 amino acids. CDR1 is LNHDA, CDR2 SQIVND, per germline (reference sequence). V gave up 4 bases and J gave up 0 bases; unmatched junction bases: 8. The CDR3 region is CASSRIPGQTTNEKLFF. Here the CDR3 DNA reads TGTGCCAGTAGTAGAATACCGGGACAGACAACTAATGAAAAACTGTTTTTT. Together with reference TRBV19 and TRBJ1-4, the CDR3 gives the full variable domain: DGGITQSPKYLFRKEGQNVTLSCEQNLNHDAMYWYRQDPGQGLRLIYYSQIVNDFQKGDIAEGYSVSREKKESFPLTVTSAQKNPTAFYLCASSRIPGQTTNEKLFFGSGTQLSVL.

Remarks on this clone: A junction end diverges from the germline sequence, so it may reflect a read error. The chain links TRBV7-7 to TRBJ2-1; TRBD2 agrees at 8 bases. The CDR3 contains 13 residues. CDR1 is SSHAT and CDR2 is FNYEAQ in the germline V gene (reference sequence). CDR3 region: CASSSAGGAEQFF. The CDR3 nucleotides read TGTGCTAGCAGCTCCGCCGGGGGGGCTGAGCAGTTCTTC.

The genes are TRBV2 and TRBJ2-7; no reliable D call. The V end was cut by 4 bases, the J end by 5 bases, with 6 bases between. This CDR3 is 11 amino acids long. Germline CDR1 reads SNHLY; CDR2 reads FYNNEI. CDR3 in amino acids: CASSAFHEQYF. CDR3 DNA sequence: TGTGCCAGCAGTGCGTTTCACGAGCAGTACTTC.

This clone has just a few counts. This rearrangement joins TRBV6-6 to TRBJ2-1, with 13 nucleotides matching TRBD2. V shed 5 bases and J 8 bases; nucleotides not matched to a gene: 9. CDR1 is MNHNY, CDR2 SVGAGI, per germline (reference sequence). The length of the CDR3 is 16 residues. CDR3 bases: TGTGCCAGCAGTACCAGGACTAGCGGGAGTTTATATGAGCAGTTCTTC. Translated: CASSTRTSGSLYEQFF.

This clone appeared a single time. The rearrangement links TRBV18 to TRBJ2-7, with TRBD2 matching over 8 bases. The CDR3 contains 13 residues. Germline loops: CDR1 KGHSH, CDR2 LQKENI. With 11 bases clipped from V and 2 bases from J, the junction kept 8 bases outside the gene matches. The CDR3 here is CASRGGAPYEQYF. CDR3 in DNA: TGTGCCTCACGGGGGGGGGCTCCCTACGAGCAGTACTTC.

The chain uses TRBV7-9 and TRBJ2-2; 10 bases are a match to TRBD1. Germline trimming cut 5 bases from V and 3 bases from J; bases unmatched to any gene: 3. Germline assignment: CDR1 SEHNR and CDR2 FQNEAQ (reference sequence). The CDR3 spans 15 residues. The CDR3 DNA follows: TGTGCCAGCAGCCTAGGACAGGGGGACACCGGGGAGCTGTTTTTT. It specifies CASSLGQGDTGELFF. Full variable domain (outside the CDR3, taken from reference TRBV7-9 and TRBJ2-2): DTGVSQNPRHKITKRGQNVTFRCDPISEHNRLYWYRQTLGQGPEFLTYFQNEAQLEKSRLLSDRFSAERPKGSFSTLEIQRTEQGDSAMYLCASSLGQGDTGELFFGEGSRLTVL.

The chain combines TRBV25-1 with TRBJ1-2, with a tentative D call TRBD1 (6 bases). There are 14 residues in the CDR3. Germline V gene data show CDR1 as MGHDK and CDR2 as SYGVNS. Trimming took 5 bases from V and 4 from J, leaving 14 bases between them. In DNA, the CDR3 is TGTGCCAGCAGTCAACAGGGTGTTTTCTATGGCTACACCTTC. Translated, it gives CASSQQGVFYGYTF.

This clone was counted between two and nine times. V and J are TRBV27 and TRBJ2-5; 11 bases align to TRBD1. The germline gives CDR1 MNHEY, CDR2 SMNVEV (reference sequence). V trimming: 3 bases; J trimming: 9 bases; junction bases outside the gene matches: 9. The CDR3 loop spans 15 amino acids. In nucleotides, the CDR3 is TGTGCCAGCAGTTTTGGACAGGGGGCCCAGGGGGCCCAGTACTTC. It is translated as CASSFGQGAQGAQYF.

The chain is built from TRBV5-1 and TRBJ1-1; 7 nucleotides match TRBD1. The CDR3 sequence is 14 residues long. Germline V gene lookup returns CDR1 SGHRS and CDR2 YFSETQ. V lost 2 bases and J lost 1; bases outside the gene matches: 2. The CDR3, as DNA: TGCGCCAGCAGCTTAACAGGGGCGAACACTGAAGCTTTCTTT. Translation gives CASSLTGANTEAFF.

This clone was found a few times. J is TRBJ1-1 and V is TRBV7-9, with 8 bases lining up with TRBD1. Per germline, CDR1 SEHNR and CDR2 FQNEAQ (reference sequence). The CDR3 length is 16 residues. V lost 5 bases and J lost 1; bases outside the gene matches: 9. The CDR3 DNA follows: TGTGCCAGCAGCAAGAGGACAGGGTTGGGGAACACTGAAGCTTTCTTT. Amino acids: CASSKRTGLGNTEAFF.

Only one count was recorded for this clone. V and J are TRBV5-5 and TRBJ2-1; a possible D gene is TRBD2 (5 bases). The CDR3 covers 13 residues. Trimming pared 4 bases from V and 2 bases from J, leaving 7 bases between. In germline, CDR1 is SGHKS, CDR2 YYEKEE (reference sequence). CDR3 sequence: CASSILAYNEQFF. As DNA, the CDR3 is TGTGCCAGCAGCATACTAGCCTACAATGAGCAGTTCTTC.

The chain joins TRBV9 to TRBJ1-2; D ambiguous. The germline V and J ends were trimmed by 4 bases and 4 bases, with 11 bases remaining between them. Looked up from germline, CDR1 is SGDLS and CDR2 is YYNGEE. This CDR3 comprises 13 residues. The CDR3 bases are TGTGCCAGCAGCCCTGACCAGGCCTATGGCTACACCTTC. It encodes CASSPDQAYGYTF.

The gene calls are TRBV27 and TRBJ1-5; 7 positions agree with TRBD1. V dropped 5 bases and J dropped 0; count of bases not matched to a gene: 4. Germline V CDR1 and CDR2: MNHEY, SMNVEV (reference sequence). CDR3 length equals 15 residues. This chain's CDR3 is CASSRTGDSNQPQHF. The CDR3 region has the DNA TGTGCCAGCAGTAGGACAGGAGATAGCAATCAGCCCCAGCATTTT.

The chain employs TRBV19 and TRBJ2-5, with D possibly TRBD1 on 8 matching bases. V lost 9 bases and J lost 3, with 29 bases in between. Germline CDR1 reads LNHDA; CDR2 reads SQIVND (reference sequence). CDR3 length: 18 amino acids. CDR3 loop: CASRSRGQGGGSKETQYF. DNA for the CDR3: TGTGCCAGCCGAAGCCGCGGACAGGGCGGGGGTTCTAAAGAGACCCAGTACTTC. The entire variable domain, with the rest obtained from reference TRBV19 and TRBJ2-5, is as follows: DGGITQSPKYLFRKEGQNVTLSCEQNLNHDAMYWYRQDPGQGLRLIYYSQIVNDFQKGDIAEGYSVSREKKESFPLTVTSAQKNPTAFYLCASRSRGQGGGSKETQYFGPGTRLLVL.

The CDR3 DNA reads as TGTGCCAGCAGTTTAATGGGGCAGAATTCACCCCTCCACTTT. As protein: CASSLMGQNSPLHF. This rearrangement joins TRBV27 to TRBJ1-6; weak D call: TRBD1 (5 bases). CDR3 length: 14 amino acids. V shed 2 bases and J shed 7 bases, with 9 bases lying between them. Germline V lookup: CDR1 MNHEY, CDR2 SMNVEV (reference sequence).

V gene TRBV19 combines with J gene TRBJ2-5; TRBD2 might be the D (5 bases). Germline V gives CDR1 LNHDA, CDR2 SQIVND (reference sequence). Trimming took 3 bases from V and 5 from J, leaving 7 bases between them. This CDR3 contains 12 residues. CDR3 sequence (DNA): TGTGCCAGTAGTATCCGAGGGGAGACCCAGTACTTC. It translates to CASSIRGETQYF.

The CDR3 here is CASSDLGLSYEQYF. CDR3 DNA: TGTGCCAGCAGTGATCTCGGACTCTCCTACGAGCAGTACTTC. The chain uses TRBV6-1 and TRBJ2-7; D may be TRBD2 (5 bases). The length of the CDR3 is 14 residues. Trimming pared 3 bases from V and 0 bases from J, leaving 9 bases between. Germline CDR1 reads MNHNS; CDR2 reads SASEGT.